Listed below are T cell receptor beta chains from one sample, sequenced in a study of regulatory T cells in long-lasting Graves disease. TCRdb passed the multiplex PCR reads through MiXCR, listing each CDR3 protein once. The sample consists of about 430,000 distinct CDR3 sequences, over 20% of them appearing once. The sample consisted of peripheral blood mononuclear cells (PBMCs), taken when the disease was refractory, from a patient treated with antithyroid drugs. Source of these receptors: a female donor with Graves disease. The CDR3 runs from the conserved cysteine through the conserved F or W. A D gene is named only where the DNA matches it firmly. Clone size, where shown, is once, few, many, or a class for clones that have expanded.

clone_size	d_call	v_call	j_call	cdr3_nt	cdr3_aa
few	TRBD1	TRBV20-1	TRBJ1-2	TGCAGTGCTCTGACAGGGGGGTATGGCTACACCTTC	CSALTGGYGYTF
.	.	TRBV9	TRBJ1-1	TGTGCCAGCAGCGTAGACGGGGGGACGGTGTTCACTGAAGCTTTCTTT	CASSVDGGTVFTEAFF
many	.	TRBV11-2	TRBJ1-1	TGTGCCAGCAGCTTAGTGGGCCTTCGAGAGACTGAAGCTTTCTTT	CASSLVGLRETEAFF
few	.	TRBV7-6	TRBJ1-1	TGTGCCAGCAGCTTAGCTATTCAGGGCGGCAACACTGAAGCTTTCTTT	CASSLAIQGGNTEAFF
many	.	TRBV15	TRBJ1-1	TGTGCCACCAGCAGAGATGGGGCCTCGGGCACTGAAGCTTTCTTT	CATSRDGASGTEAFF
many	.	TRBV28	TRBJ2-7	TGTGCCAGCACCAACCTACAGGGATACTACGAGCAGTACTTC	CASTNLQGYYEQYF
many	.	TRBV19	TRBJ1-4	TGTGCCAGTAGTACGCGGGATGAAAAACTGTTTTTT	CASSTRDEKLFF
.	.	TRBV20-1	TRBJ2-2	TGCAGTGCTAGACCCGAGCGGAACGCGAACACCGGGGAGCTGTTTTTT	CSARPERNANTGELFF
many	TRBD2	TRBV29-1	TRBJ2-2	TGCAGCGTGGCGGGAGGCACCGGGGAGCTGTTTTTT	CSVAGGTGELFF
many	.	TRBV5-6	TRBJ2-2	TGTGCCAGCAGCATGGACGGATCGAACACCGGGGAGCTGTTTTTT	CASSMDGSNTGELFF
.	.	TRBV19	TRBJ2-1	TGTGCCAGTAGTACTCATACTAGGGGTAATGAGCAGTTCTTC	CASSTHTRGNEQFF
few	.	TRBV12-3/TRBV12-4	TRBJ2-1	TGTGCCAGCAGTTTCAATACAGAAACTTCCTACAATGAGCAGTTCTTC	CASSFNTETSYNEQFF
once	.	TRBV9	TRBJ2-3	TGTGCCAGCACCCATGGAGGTGTGGGGACAGATACGCAGTATTTT	CASTHGGVGTDTQYF
many	TRBD1	TRBV6-2/TRBV6-3	TRBJ1-5	TGTGCCAGCAGTTTATCCCTTTACAGGGGTAATCAGCCCCAGCATTTT	CASSLSLYRGNQPQHF
once	.	TRBV7-9	TRBJ2-3	TGTGCCAGCAGCTTATTTGATACGCAGTATTTT	CASSLFDTQYF
.	.	TRBV4-2	TRBJ2-5	TGTGCCAGCAGCCAAGCTTCCGGCCTGTACCAAGAGACCCAGTACTTC	CASSQASGLYQETQYF
many	.	TRBV13	TRBJ2-5	TGTGCCAGCAGCTTAACCATAATTGAGACCCAGTACTTC	CASSLTIIETQYF
.	.	TRBV6-1	TRBJ2-7	TGTGCCAGCAGTACCCCGGACAGAGAGTCCGAGCAGTACTTC	CASSTPDRESEQYF
.	TRBD1	TRBV20-1	TRBJ2-3	TGCAGTGCCGTAACAGGGGACGGCACAGATACGCAGTATTTT	CSAVTGDGTDTQYF
.	TRBD2	TRBV29-1	TRBJ2-7	TGCAGCGTGCTAACCGGGACTAGCGGGGTCACAAGGGCCTCCGAGCAGTACTTC	CSVLTGTSGVTRASEQYF
few	TRBD2	TRBV4-1	TRBJ2-7	TGCGCCAGCAGCCAAGAAGAATTAGCGGGAGTATCCGAGCAGTACTTC	CASSQEELAGVSEQYF
.	.	TRBV19	TRBJ2-2	TGTGCCAGTAGGTATTTGACAGAGGGCATCACCGGGGAGCTGTTTTTT	CASRYLTEGITGELFF
few	.	TRBV5-5	TRBJ1-2	TGTGCCAGCAGCTTGGCCGTCGTGGACATACCGCTTGGCTACACCTTC	CASSLAVVDIPLGYTF
.	.	TRBV6-1	TRBJ1-1	TGTGCCAGCAGTGAAAAATTAAAGAACACTGAAGCTTTCTTT	CASSEKLKNTEAFF
.	.	TRBV30	TRBJ1-2	TGTGCCTGGAGTATAGGGGGGACGGGCTACACCTTC	CAWSIGGTGYTF
many	.	TRBV20-1	TRBJ2-5	TGCAGTGCTAGCCCTGGGGAGACCCAGTACTTC	CSASPGETQYF
many	.	TRBV20-1	TRBJ2-5	TGCAGTGCTGGGGGGGGGGGCTCCTTTCAAGAGACCCAGTACTTC	CSAGGGGSFQETQYF
.	TRBD2	TRBV15	TRBJ2-5	TGTGCCACCAGCAGAGATTCCAGTTTAAGCCTAGCGGAAACACAAGAGACCCAGTACTTC	CATSRDSSLSLAETQETQYF
many	.	TRBV3-1	TRBJ1-2	TGTGCCAGCAGCCAAGAAGGGGGGGCGCATGGCTACACCTTC	CASSQEGGAHGYTF
many	.	TRBV9	TRBJ1-1	TGTGCCAGCAGCGTAGGAGGCCCGAACACTGAAGCTTTCTTT	CASSVGGPNTEAFF
few	TRBD1	TRBV10-2	TRBJ1-5	TGCGCCAGCAGTGGACAGGGAGATCAGCCCCAGCATTTT	CASSGQGDQPQHF
.	TRBD2	TRBV11-2	TRBJ2-2	TGTGCCAGCAGCCGAAATAGCGGGGCGAACACCGGGGAGCTGTTTTTT	CASSRNSGANTGELFF
.	TRBD2	TRBV19	TRBJ2-1	TGTGCCAGCAGTCCCGGGACTAGCGGGAGCCATGAGCAGTTCTTC	CASSPGTSGSHEQFF
once	.	TRBV6-1	TRBJ1-5	TGTGCCAGCAGTGGGGGAGCGGGAGGACAGCCCCAGCATTTT	CASSGGAGGQPQHF
.	.	TRBV5-1	TRBJ2-7	TGCGCCAGCAGCTTATTAGCACTAGAGGGCGAGCAGTACTTC	CASSLLALEGEQYF
many	.	TRBV7-9	TRBJ2-7	TGTGCCAGCAGCTTGAGAGCCGGCAACGAGCAGTACTTC	CASSLRAGNEQYF
few	.	TRBV5-6	TRBJ1-4	TGTGCCAGCAGCTTGTCGAGGGGGAGCGCAACTAATGAAAAACTGTTTTTT	CASSLSRGSATNEKLFF
.	TRBD2	TRBV7-9	TRBJ2-5	TGCGCCAGCAGCTCTGCGGGAGCACCCGAGACCCAGTACTTC	CASSSAGAPETQYF
.	TRBD2	TRBV2	TRBJ2-3	TGTGCCAGCAGTTTGGGACTAGCGGACACAGATACGCAGTATTTT	CASSLGLADTDTQYF
.	.	TRBV20-1	TRBJ2-1	TGCAGTGCTAATCGGGACGCCGGGGCGGATGAGCAGTTCTTC	CSANRDAGADEQFF
many	.	TRBV28	TRBJ1-2	TGTGCCAGCAGAAGTGTCGGGGGCAGGGGCTATGGCTACACCTTC	CASRSVGGRGYGYTF
.	TRBD2	TRBV30	TRBJ2-7	TGTGCCTGGAGTAGCGGGAGGGTCTCCTACGAGCAGTACTTC	CAWSSGRVSYEQYF
.	TRBD2	TRBV28	TRBJ2-7	TGTGCCAGCAGTTCGGGACTAGCGGGCGAGCAGTACTTC	CASSSGLAGEQYF
many	.	TRBV6-9	TRBJ2-7	TGTGCCAGCAGTTACCCGGACTGGAAAGACGAGCAGTACTTC	CASSYPDWKDEQYF
.	.	TRBV5-4	TRBJ2-7	TGTGCCAGCAGCTTGGCCCGACGGGCGGGTTACGAGCAGTACTTC	CASSLARRAGYEQYF
many	TRBD2	TRBV20-1	TRBJ2-7	TGCAGTGCTAGTGGGGAGGGCAACGTACCCGAGCAGTACTTC	CSASGEGNVPEQYF
.	.	TRBV5-1	TRBJ2-7	TGCGCCAGCTCCAATCTCGACAGGTCCTCCTACGAGCAGTACTTC	CASSNLDRSSYEQYF
many	.	TRBV6-1	TRBJ1-4	TGTGCCAGCAGTGAGTCCTCGGCAACTAATGAAAAACTGTTTTTT	CASSESSATNEKLFF
many	TRBD2	TRBV10-1	TRBJ2-2	TGCGCCAGCAGTGATGGACTAGCGGGAGGAAACACCGGGGAGCTGTTTTTT	CASSDGLAGGNTGELFF
many	TRBD2	TRBV11-1	TRBJ2-2	TGTGCCAGCAGCTCGACTAGCGGGTACACCGGGGAGCTGTTTTTT	CASSSTSGYTGELFF
few	TRBD2	TRBV3-1	TRBJ2-5	TGTGCCAGCAGCCAAGATGGGACTAAAGGAGAGACCCAGTACTTC	CASSQDGTKGETQYF
many	.	TRBV28	TRBJ1-1	TGTGCCAGCAGTTCACCGGAGCGAGGTTCAGAAGCTTTCTTT	CASSSPERGSEAFF
.	.	TRBV25-1	TRBJ2-2	TGTGCCAGCAGTGAATATAGGGGGAACACCGGGGAGCTGTTTTTT	CASSEYRGNTGELFF
few	.	TRBV4-2	TRBJ2-5	TGTGCCAGCAGCCAAGAGGACACAGAGTACCAAGAGACCCAGTACTTC	CASSQEDTEYQETQYF
.	TRBD2	TRBV15	TRBJ2-3	TGTGCCACCAGCACGATGCCGGGACTAGCGGGAGGTCGTACAGATACGCAGTATTTT	CATSTMPGLAGGRTDTQYF